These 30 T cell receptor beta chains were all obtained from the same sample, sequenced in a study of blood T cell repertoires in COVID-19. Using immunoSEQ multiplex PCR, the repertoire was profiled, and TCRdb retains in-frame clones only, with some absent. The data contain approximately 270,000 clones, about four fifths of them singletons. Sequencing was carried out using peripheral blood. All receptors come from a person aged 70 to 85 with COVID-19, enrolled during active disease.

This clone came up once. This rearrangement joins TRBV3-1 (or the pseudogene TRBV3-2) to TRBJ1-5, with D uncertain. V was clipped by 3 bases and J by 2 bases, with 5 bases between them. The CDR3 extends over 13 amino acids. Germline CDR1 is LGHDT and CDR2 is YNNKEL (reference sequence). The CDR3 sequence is CASSHGGNQPQHF. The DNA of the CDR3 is TGTGCCAGCAGCCACGGGGGCAATCAGCCCCAGCATTTT.

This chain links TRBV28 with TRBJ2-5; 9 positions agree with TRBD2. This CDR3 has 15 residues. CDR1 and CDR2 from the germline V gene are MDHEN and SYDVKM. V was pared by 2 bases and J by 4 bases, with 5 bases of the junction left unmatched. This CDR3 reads CASSLGSGSTETQYF. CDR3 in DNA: TGTGCCAGCAGTTTAGGTAGCGGGAGCACAGAGACCCAGTACTTC.

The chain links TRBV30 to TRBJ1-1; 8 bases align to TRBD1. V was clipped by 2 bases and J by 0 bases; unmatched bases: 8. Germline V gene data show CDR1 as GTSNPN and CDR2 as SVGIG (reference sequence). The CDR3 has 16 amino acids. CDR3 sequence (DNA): TGTGCCTGGAGTCCCAGACAGGGGTCGGTGAACACTGAAGCTTTCTTT. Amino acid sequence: CAWSPRQGSVNTEAFF. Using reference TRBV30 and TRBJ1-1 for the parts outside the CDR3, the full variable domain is SQTIHQWPATLVQPVGSPLSLECTVEGTSNPNLYWYRQAAGRGLQLLFYSVGIGQISSEVPQNLSASRPQDRQFILSSKKLLLSDSGFYLCAWSPRQGSVNTEAFFGQGTRLTVV.

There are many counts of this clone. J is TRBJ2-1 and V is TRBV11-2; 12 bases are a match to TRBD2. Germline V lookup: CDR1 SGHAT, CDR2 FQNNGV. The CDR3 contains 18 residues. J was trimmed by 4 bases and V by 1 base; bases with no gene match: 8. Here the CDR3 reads CASSLAVGLAGQYNEQFF. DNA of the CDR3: TGTGCCAGCAGCTTAGCGGTAGGACTAGCGGGACAGTACAATGAGCAGTTCTTC.

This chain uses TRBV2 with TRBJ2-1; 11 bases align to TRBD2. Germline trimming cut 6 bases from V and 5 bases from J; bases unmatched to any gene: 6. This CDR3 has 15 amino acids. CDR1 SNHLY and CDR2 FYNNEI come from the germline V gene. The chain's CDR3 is CASRRTSGFNNEQFF. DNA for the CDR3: TGTGCCAGCAGAAGGACTAGCGGGTTCAACAATGAGCAGTTCTTC. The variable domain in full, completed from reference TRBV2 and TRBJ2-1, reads EPEVTQTPSHQVTQMGQEVILRCVPISNHLYFYWYRQILGQKVEFLVSFYNNEISEKSEIFDDQFSVERPDGSNFTLKIRSTKLEDSAMYFCASRRTSGFNNEQFFGPGTRLTVL.

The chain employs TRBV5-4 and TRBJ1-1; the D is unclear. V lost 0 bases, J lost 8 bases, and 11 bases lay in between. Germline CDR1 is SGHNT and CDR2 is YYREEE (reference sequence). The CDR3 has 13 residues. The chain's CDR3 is CASSLDSPGEAFF. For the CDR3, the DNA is TGTGCCAGCAGCTTGGACTCCCCGGGGGAAGCTTTCTTT.

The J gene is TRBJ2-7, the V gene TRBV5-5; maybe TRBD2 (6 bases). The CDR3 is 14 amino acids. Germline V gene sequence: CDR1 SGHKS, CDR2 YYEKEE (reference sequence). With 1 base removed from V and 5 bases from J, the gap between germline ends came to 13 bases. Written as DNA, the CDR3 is TGTGCCAGCAGCTTGTTTTCCCCGGGGGACGAGCAGTACTTC. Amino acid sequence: CASSLFSPGDEQYF.

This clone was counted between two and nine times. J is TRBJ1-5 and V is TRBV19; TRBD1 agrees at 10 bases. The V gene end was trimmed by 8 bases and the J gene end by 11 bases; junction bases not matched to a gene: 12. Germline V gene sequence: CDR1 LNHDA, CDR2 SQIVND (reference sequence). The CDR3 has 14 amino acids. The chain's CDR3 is CASRDRGDIEAQHF. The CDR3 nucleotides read TGTGCCAGTCGGGACAGGGGTGATATAGAGGCCCAGCATTTT.

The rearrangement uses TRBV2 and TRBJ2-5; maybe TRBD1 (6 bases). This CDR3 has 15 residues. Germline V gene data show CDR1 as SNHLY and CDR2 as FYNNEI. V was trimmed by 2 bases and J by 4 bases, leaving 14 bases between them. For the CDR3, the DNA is TGTGCCAGCAGTGAATATGGGGGCACCAGAGAGACCCAGTACTTC. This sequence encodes CASSEYGGTRETQYF.

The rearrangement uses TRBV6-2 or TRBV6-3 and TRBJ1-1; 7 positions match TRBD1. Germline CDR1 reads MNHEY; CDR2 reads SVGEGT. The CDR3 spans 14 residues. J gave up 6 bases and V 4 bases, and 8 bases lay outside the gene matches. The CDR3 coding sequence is TGTGCCAGCAGTTCCCAACAGGGGATGTCTGAAGCTTTCTTT. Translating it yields CASSSQQGMSEAFF.

The CDR3 region has the DNA TGTGCCAGCAGTTTACAGGGGGCGGGCACAGATACGCAGTATTTT. This translates into CASSLQGAGTDTQYF. This rearrangement joins TRBV28 to TRBJ2-3; 8 bases are shared with TRBD1. The CDR3 sequence is 15 residues long. V dropped 2 bases and J dropped 1; count of bases not matched to a gene: 2. The germline gives CDR1 MDHEN, CDR2 SYDVKM.

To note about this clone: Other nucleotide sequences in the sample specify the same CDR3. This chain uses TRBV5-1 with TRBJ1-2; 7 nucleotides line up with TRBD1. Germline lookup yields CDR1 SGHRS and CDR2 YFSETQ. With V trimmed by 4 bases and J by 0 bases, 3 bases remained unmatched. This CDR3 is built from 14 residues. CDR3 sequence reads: CASSLGTANYGYTF. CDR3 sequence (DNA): TGCGCCAGCAGCCTCGGGACAGCTAACTATGGCTACACCTTC.

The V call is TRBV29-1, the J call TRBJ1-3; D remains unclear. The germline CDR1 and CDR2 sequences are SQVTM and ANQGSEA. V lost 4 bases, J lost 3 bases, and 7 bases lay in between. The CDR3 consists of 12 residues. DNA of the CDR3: TGCAGCGTTGCGTGGAGTGGAAACACCATATATTTT. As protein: CSVAWSGNTIYF.

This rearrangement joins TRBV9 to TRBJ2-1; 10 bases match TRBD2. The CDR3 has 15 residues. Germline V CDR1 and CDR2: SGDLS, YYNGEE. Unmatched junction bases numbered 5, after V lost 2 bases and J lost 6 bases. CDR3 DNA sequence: TGTGCCAGCAGCGTGGGGACTAGCGTTATCAATGAGCAGTTCTTC. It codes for CASSVGTSVINEQFF.

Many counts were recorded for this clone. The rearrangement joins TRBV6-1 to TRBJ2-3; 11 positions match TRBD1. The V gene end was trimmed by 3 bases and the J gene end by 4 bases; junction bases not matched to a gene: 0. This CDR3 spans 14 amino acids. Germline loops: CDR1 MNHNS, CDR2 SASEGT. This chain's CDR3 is CASSEGQGADTQYF. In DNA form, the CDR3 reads TGTGCCAGCAGTGAGGGACAGGGGGCAGATACGCAGTATTTT.

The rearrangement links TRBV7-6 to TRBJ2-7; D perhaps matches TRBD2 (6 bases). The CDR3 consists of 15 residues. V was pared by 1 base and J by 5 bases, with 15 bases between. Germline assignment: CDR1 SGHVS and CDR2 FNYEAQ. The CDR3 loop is CASSLGLGGSDEQYF. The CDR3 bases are TGTGCCAGCAGCTTAGGTTTGGGGGGAAGCGACGAGCAGTACTTC.

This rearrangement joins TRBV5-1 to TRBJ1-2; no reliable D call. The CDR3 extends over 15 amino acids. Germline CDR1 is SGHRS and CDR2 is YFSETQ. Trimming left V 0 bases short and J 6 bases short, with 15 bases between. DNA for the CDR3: TGCGCCAGCAGCTTGGGACTTACCGCCGTTCATGGCTACACCTTC. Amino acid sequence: CASSLGLTAVHGYTF.

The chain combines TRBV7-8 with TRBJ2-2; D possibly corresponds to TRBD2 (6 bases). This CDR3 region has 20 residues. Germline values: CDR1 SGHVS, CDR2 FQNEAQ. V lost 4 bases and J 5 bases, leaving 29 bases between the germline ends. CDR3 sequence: CASSWIWGSGGRPSTGELFF. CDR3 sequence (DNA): TGTGCCAGCAGCTGGATATGGGGTAGCGGCGGCCGACCGAGTACCGGGGAGCTGTTTTTT.

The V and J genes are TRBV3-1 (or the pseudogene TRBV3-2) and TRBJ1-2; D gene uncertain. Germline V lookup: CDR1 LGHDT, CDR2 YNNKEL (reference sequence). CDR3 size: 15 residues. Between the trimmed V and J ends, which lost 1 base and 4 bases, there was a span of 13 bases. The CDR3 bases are TGTGCCAGCAGCCAAGCAATCTCACGGTCCTATGGCTACACCTTC. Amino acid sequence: CASSQAISRSYGYTF.

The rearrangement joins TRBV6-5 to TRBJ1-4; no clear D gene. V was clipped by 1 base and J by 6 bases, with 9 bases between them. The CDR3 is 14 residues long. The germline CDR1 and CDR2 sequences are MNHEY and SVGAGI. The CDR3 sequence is CASSYFAGDEKLFF. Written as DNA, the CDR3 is TGTGCCAGCAGTTACTTCGCCGGGGATGAAAAACTGTTTTTT.

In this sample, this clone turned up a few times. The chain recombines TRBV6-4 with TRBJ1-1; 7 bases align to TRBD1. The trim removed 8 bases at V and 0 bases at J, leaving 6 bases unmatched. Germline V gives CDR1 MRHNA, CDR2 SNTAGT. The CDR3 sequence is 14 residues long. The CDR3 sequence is CASRDSSMNTEAFF. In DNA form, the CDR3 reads TGTGCCAGCCGGGACAGTAGTATGAACACTGAAGCTTTCTTT.

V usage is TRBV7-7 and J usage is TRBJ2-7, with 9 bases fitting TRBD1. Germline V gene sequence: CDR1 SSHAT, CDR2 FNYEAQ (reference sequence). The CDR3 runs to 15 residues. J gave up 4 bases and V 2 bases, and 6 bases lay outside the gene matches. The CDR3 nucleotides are TGTGCCAGCAGCTTAAAGGGGGGACAGGGTTACGAGCAGTACTTC. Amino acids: CASSLKGGQGYEQYF.

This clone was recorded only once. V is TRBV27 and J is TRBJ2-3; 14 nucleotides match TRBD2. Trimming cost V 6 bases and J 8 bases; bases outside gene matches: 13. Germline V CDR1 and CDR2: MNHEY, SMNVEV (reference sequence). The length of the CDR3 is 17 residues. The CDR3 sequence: CASSLPPGLAGVVTQYF. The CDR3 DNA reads TGTGCCAGCAGCCTACCCCCGGGACTAGCGGGAGTGGTTACGCAGTATTTT.

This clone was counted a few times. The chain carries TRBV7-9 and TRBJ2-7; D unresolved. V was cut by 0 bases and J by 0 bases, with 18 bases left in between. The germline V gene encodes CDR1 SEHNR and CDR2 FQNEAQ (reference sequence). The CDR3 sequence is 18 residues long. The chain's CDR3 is CASSLAYGTAQVSYEQYF. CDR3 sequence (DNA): TGTGCCAGCAGCTTAGCGTATGGAACAGCACAAGTCTCCTACGAGCAGTACTTC.

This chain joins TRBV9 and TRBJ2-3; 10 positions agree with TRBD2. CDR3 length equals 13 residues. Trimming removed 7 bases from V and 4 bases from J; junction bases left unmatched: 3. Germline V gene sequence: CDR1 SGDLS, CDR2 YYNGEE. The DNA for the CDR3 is TGTGCCAGCTCTAGCGGGAGTTCAGATACGCAGTATTTT. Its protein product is CASSSGSSDTQYF.

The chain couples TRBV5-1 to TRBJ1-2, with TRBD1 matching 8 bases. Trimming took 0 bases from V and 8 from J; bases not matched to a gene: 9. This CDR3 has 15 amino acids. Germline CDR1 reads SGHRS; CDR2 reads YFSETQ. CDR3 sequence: CASSLATGGAGGYTF. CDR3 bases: TGCGCCAGCAGCTTGGCCACAGGGGGGGCTGGAGGCTACACCTTC.

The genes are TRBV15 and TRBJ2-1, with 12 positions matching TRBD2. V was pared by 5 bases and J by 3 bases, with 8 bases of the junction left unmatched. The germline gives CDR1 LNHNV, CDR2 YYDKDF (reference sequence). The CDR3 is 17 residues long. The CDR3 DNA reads TGTGCCACCAGCCGGACTAGCGGGGTGGTTCTCTACAATGAGCAGTTCTTC. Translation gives CATSRTSGVVLYNEQFF.

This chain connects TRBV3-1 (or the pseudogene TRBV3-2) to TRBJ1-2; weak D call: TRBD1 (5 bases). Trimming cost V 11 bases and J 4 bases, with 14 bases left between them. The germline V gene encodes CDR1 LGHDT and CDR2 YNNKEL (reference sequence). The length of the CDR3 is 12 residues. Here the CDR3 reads CAAGTFGYGYTF. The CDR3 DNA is TGTGCCGCGGGGACCTTTGGCTATGGCTACACCTTC.

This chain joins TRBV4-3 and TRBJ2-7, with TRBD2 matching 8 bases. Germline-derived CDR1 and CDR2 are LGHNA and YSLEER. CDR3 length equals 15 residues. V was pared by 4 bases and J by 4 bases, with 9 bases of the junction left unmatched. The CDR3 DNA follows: TGCGCCAGCAGCCTCAGTTCGGGGGGGCCTTACGAGCAGTACTTC. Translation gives CASSLSSGGPYEQYF.

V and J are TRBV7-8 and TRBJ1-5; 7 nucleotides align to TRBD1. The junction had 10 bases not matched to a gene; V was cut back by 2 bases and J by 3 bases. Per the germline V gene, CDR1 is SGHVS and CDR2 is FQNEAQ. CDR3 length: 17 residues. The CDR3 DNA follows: TGTGCCAGCAGCTTACCCCCGACAGGGAAACTCAATCAGCCCCAGCATTTT. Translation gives CASSLPPTGKLNQPQHF.